These T cell receptor beta chains were read from a single sample in a study of blood T cell repertoires in COVID-19. The data were produced by immunoSEQ multiplex PCR, yet TCRdb's version contains in-frame clones alone and is incomplete. The data contain 200,000 to 250,000 clones, 86% of them seen just once; the ten biggest clones take up about 4%. The sequencing input was PBMCs or T cells enriched from blood (not recorded which). The receptors derive from a woman in her 40s with acute COVID-19. Each CDR3 is given with its conserved first and last residue. D genes are given only for firm matches. The size entry is marked missing in some rows and otherwise reads once, few, many or a size class.

NA | TRBJ1-1 | NA | TRBV19 | TGTGCCAGTAGTGGACAGATGAACACTGAAGCTTTCTTT | CASSGQMNTEAFF
NA | TRBJ1-5 | NA | TRBV5-5 | TGTGCCAGCAGCCCCGGGTCGAGTTATCAGCCCCAGCATTTT | CASSPGSSYQPQHF
NA | TRBJ1-1 | NA | TRBV6-5 | TGTGCCAGCACTGGTCAGAACATGAACACTGAAGCTTTCTTT | CASTGQNMNTEAFF
NA | TRBJ2-5 | NA | TRBV6-6 | TGTGCCAGCAGTCTAAGCTCGGACTACTCCCAGTACTTC | CASSLSSDYSQYF
TRBD2 | TRBJ2-2 | once | TRBV19 | TGTGCCAGTAGTAGCGGGGGGGGACACACCGGGGAGCTGTTTTTT | CASSSGGGHTGELFF
NA | TRBJ1-1 | NA | TRBV12-3/TRBV12-4 | TGTGCCAGCAGTTTGAAGTCGGGAGCTTTCTTT | CASSLKSGAFF
TRBD1 | TRBJ2-2 | NA | TRBV5-5 | TGTGCCAGCAGCTTGGCCGGGACAGGCGTTGGCGGGGAGCTGTTTTTT | CASSLAGTGVGGELFF
NA | TRBJ2-7 | NA | TRBV19 | TGTGCCAGTAGTCCCTCAGGGGCCCGCGTGCGGGAGCAGTACTTC | CASSPSGARVREQYF
TRBD1 | TRBJ1-2 | NA | TRBV19 | TGTGCCAGTAGTACCCGCCCAGGGGGCGGCAACTATGGCTACACCTTC | CASSTRPGGGNYGYTF
NA | TRBJ2-5 | once | TRBV12-5 | TGTGCTAGTGGTCCCGGGGGTGGGGTGATAAGAGAGACCCAGTACTTC | CASGPGGGVIRETQYF
NA | TRBJ1-6 | once | TRBV5-4 | TGTGCCAGCAGCTTGGGAAGCGCCGATAATTCACCCCTCCACTTT | CASSLGSADNSPLHF
TRBD1 | TRBJ1-6 | NA | TRBV25-1 | TGTGCCAGCAGGTGGACAGGTTCTTCACCCCTCCACTTT | CASRWTGSSPLHF
NA | TRBJ1-1 | NA | TRBV30 | TGTGCCTGGAGTTCTGGGTCCTTCACGGGGACTGAAGCTTTCTTT | CAWSSGSFTGTEAFF
TRBD1 | TRBJ2-7 | once | TRBV25-1 | TGTGCCTCAAGACAGGGGGACGAGCAGTACTTC | CASRQGDEQYF
NA | TRBJ1-1 | once | TRBV7-2 | TGTGCCAGCAGCTTAGTAGGGAGCACTGAAGCTTTCTTT | CASSLVGSTEAFF
NA | TRBJ1-2 | NA | TRBV27 | TGTGCCAGCAGTAAATTACTGGGCCTCTATGGCTACACCTTC | CASSKLLGLYGYTF
NA | TRBJ1-2 | NA | TRBV6-2/TRBV6-3 | TGTGCCAGCAGCCTCGGACAGAAGGGGTATGGCTACACCTTC | CASSLGQKGYGYTF
TRBD1 | TRBJ1-1 | NA | TRBV27 | TGTGCCAGCAGTTTGTCGACAGGGGGGAACACTGAAGCTTTCTTT | CASSLSTGGNTEAFF
NA | TRBJ1-2 | NA | TRBV7-9 | TGTGCCAGCAGCTTATATGACAGCTATGGCTACACCTTC | CASSLYDSYGYTF
TRBD1 | TRBJ1-2 | NA | TRBV11-2 | TGTGCCAGCAGCTCCCTCACTAAAACAGGGGTTGGCTACACCTTC | CASSSLTKTGVGYTF
NA | TRBJ1-1 | NA | TRBV12-3/TRBV12-4 | TGTGCCAGCAGGGCAGACACTGAAGCTTTCTTT | CASRADTEAFF
TRBD1 | TRBJ2-2 | NA | TRBV3-1/TRBV3-2 | TGTGCCAGCAACAGGGGTAACACCGGGGAGCTGTTTTTT | CASNRGNTGELFF
NA | TRBJ1-1 | NA | TRBV11-2 | TGTGCCAGCAGCTTAGGAACCCAGTCAGCTGAAGCTTTCTTT | CASSLGTQSAEAFF
NA | TRBJ2-2 | NA | TRBV6-1 | TGTGCCAGCGCCAGGGGGAACACCGGGGAGCTGTTTTTT | CASARGNTGELFF
TRBD2 | TRBJ2-5 | once | TRBV10-3 | TGTGCCATCAGCGAGACTAGCGGGGGGTCTGAAGAGACCCAGTACTTC | CAISETSGGSEETQYF
NA | TRBJ1-2 | NA | TRBV15 | TGTGCCACCAGCAGGACGGAGTACTATGGCTACACCTTC | CATSRTEYYGYTF
NA | TRBJ2-1 | NA | TRBV14 | TGTGCCAGCAGCGAAGCCAGTACCTGGTTGACAGTGCAGTTCTTC | CASSEASTWLTVQFF
TRBD1 | TRBJ1-1 | NA | TRBV9 | TGTGCCAGCAGCGGGACAGGGTCCGCGGGCACTGAAGCTTTCTTT | CASSGTGSAGTEAFF
NA | TRBJ1-2 | NA | TRBV4-3 | TGCGCCAGCAGCCAAAGCGAACAGGGACCATATGGCTACACCTTC | CASSQSEQGPYGYTF
NA | TRBJ1-2 | NA | TRBV7-9 | TGTGCCAGCAGCCTTCCCGACAGGACCTATGGCTACACCTTC | CASSLPDRTYGYTF
NA | TRBJ1-1 | NA | TRBV29-1 | TGCAGCGTTGAAGAATCAGTAGAAGCTTTCTTT | CSVEESVEAFF
TRBD2 | TRBJ2-3 | NA | TRBV27 | TGTGCCAGCAATAACGGGGGGGCGGTAGATACGCAGTATTTT | CASNNGGAVDTQYF
TRBD1 | TRBJ1-2 | NA | TRBV27 | TGTGCCAGCAGACTTAACCGGGACAGTAACTATGGCTACACCTTC | CASRLNRDSNYGYTF
NA | TRBJ1-1 | NA | TRBV5-4 | TGTGCCAGCCGGCAGGGTGGGTCGTTGAACACTGAAGCTTTCTTT | CASRQGGSLNTEAFF
TRBD1 | TRBJ2-5 | NA | TRBV27 | TGTGCCAGCAGTGGACGGACAGGAAAAGAGACCCAGTACTTC | CASSGRTGKETQYF
TRBD2 | TRBJ2-1 | NA | TRBV11-2 | TGTGCCAGCAGCTTATATGGGACTAGCGGGGGGCCCCCACAGCAGTTCTTC | CASSLYGTSGGPPQQFF
TRBD1 | TRBJ1-5 | NA | TRBV7-7 | TGTGCTAGCAGCTTAGACAGGGATCAGCCCCAGCATTTT | CASSLDRDQPQHF
NA | TRBJ1-1 | NA | TRBV5-4 | TGTGCCAGCAGCTTGCAGCAGGGGAAAGAGACTGAAGCTTTCTTT | CASSLQQGKETEAFF
TRBD1 | TRBJ1-5 | NA | TRBV6-5 | TGTGCCAGCAGTTCCCGGACAGGACAGGGCAATCAGCCCCAGCATTTT | CASSSRTGQGNQPQHF
NA | TRBJ1-4 | NA | TRBV7-9 | TGTGCCAGCAGCTCAGGGACATGGGATGAAAAACTGTTTTTT | CASSSGTWDEKLFF
NA | TRBJ1-1 | NA | TRBV6-5 | TGTGCCAGCAGTCGGGGTATGAACACTGAAGCTTTCTTT | CASSRGMNTEAFF
TRBD2 | TRBJ2-3 | NA | TRBV7-8 | TGTGCCAGCAGCCTACGAGTAACTAGCGGGGTAGATACGCAGTATTTT | CASSLRVTSGVDTQYF
NA | TRBJ1-1 | NA | TRBV7-6 | TGTGCCAGCAGCTTATTGTTAAGCCGAGCCGGGTCGAAGGGGACTGAAGCTTTCTTT | CASSLLLSRAGSKGTEAFF
NA | TRBJ1-1 | NA | TRBV7-2 | TGTGCCAGCAGCTTATCAGGGACAACGAACACTGAAGCTTTCTTT | CASSLSGTTNTEAFF
TRBD1 | TRBJ1-2 | NA | TRBV2 | TGTGCCAGCAGTGAAAGGACAGGGTCGGGCCCGACCTTC | CASSERTGSGPTF
NA | TRBJ1-1 | NA | TRBV10-2 | TGCGCCAGCAGTCCAGGCCGTGGGGGGGTGAACACTGAAGCTTTCTTT | CASSPGRGGVNTEAFF
NA | TRBJ2-2 | NA | TRBV6-1 | TGTGCCAGCAGTGAAGACAGGGTTGGGACCGGGGAGCTGTTTTTT | CASSEDRVGTGELFF
TRBD1 | TRBJ2-7 | NA | TRBV27 | TGTGCCACCAGATACAGGGGCTACTACGAGCAGTACTTC | CATRYRGYYEQYF